This is a list of T cell receptor beta chains from one sample in a study of early T cells in non-severe SARS-CoV-2 infection. Using its own MiXCR run on the 5' RACE reads, TCRdb lists one record per CDR3 protein. The sample has more than 85,000 distinct CDR3 sequences; approximately 12% are singletons. The input for sequencing was whole blood, taken at baseline. These receptors were taken from an adult who was a healthcare worker with PCR-confirmed SARS-CoV-2 infection or an uninfected control (not recorded which). Both conserved end residues are part of each CDR3. A D gene is named only where the DNA matches it firmly. Part of the rows lack a size; the others show once, few, many or a class for expanded clones.

cdr3_aa: CASSLGTDTQYF
cdr3_nt: TGTGCCAGCAGCTTAGGCACAGATACGCAGTATTTT
j_call: TRBJ2-3
v_call: TRBV12-3/TRBV12-4
d_call: NA
clone_size: many

cdr3_aa: CASSLGRPQYNEQFF
cdr3_nt: TGTGCCAGCAGCTTGGGACGGCCGCAATACAATGAGCAGTTCTTC
j_call: TRBJ2-1
v_call: TRBV5-4
d_call: NA
clone_size: few

cdr3_aa: CASSVEAGYVYEQYF
cdr3_nt: TGTGCCAGCAGCGTAGAGGCAGGGTACGTCTACGAGCAGTACTTC
j_call: TRBJ2-7
v_call: TRBV9
d_call: NA
clone_size: NA

cdr3_aa: CASSTQGLLGTDTQYF
cdr3_nt: TGTGCCAGCAGCACACAGGGTCTTTTAGGCACAGATACGCAGTATTTT
j_call: TRBJ2-3
v_call: TRBV7-2
d_call: NA
clone_size: many

cdr3_aa: CSVDHGTAIPDTQYF
cdr3_nt: TGCAGCGTTGACCATGGGACAGCCATTCCAGATACGCAGTATTTT
j_call: TRBJ2-3
v_call: TRBV29-1
d_call: TRBD1
clone_size: few

cdr3_aa: CASSQVGQAPGYTF
cdr3_nt: TGTGCCAGCAGCCAAGTAGGGCAGGCTCCTGGCTACACCTTC
j_call: TRBJ1-2
v_call: TRBV3-1
d_call: NA
clone_size: few

cdr3_aa: CASSPPFNYGYTF
cdr3_nt: TGTGCCAGCTCACCACCATTCAACTATGGCTACACCTTC
j_call: TRBJ1-2
v_call: TRBV18
d_call: NA
clone_size: many

cdr3_aa: CASSMGDRFTYEQYF
cdr3_nt: TGTGCCAGTAGTATGGGGGACAGGTTCACCTACGAGCAGTACTTC
j_call: TRBJ2-7
v_call: TRBV19
d_call: TRBD1
clone_size: few

cdr3_aa: CASSQDRTVENIQYF
cdr3_nt: TGTGCCAGCAGCCAAGATCGGACAGTTGAAAACATTCAGTACTTC
j_call: TRBJ2-4
v_call: TRBV4-2
d_call: NA
clone_size: few

cdr3_aa: CASSPKGQVTNEKLFF
cdr3_nt: TGCGCCAGCTCACCCAAGGGACAGGTCACTAATGAAAAACTGTTTTTT
j_call: TRBJ1-4
v_call: TRBV5-1
d_call: TRBD1
clone_size: NA

cdr3_aa: CASSSGGWNQPQHF
cdr3_nt: TGTGCCAGTTCCTCGGGGGGCTGGAATCAGCCCCAGCATTTT
j_call: TRBJ1-5
v_call: TRBV19
d_call: NA
clone_size: few

cdr3_aa: CASSFPAAGFHNEQFF
cdr3_nt: TGTGCCAGCAGTTTCCCGGCGGCGGGGTTCCACAATGAGCAGTTCTTC
j_call: TRBJ2-1
v_call: TRBV28
d_call: NA
clone_size: NA

cdr3_aa: CASSPGQTPEAFF
cdr3_nt: TGTGCCAGCTCACCTGGACAAACCCCTGAAGCTTTCTTT
j_call: TRBJ1-1
v_call: TRBV18
d_call: NA
clone_size: NA

cdr3_aa: CASSPGTGQGLSLKDTQYF
cdr3_nt: TGTGCCAGCAGCCCGGGAACGGGACAGGGTCTGAGTTTAAAAGATACGCAGTATTTT
j_call: TRBJ2-3
v_call: TRBV7-6
d_call: TRBD1
clone_size: NA

cdr3_aa: CSVRGGGTQYF
cdr3_nt: TGCAGCGTCCGGGGAGGCGGGACCCAGTACTTC
j_call: TRBJ2-5
v_call: TRBV29-1
d_call: NA
clone_size: NA

cdr3_aa: CARHRRNTEAFF
cdr3_nt: TGTGCCAGACACAGGCGGAACACTGAAGCTTTCTTT
j_call: TRBJ1-1
v_call: TRBV2
d_call: NA
clone_size: few

cdr3_aa: CASRRRALQITQYF
cdr3_nt: TGTGCCAGCAGGCGTCGGGCTTTACAAATTACGCAGTATTTT
j_call: TRBJ2-3
v_call: TRBV28
d_call: NA
clone_size: NA

cdr3_aa: CASSTGLAGLTDTQYF
cdr3_nt: TGTGCCAGCAGTACCGGACTAGCGGGCCTCACAGATACGCAGTATTTT
j_call: TRBJ2-3
v_call: TRBV6-2/TRBV6-3
d_call: TRBD2
clone_size: few

cdr3_aa: CASKEQGAGSTEAFF
cdr3_nt: TGTGCCAGCAAAGAACAGGGGGCTGGTAGCACTGAAGCTTTCTTT
j_call: TRBJ1-1
v_call: TRBV6-5
d_call: TRBD1
clone_size: few

cdr3_aa: CASSSTDRLSNQPQHF
cdr3_nt: TGTGCCAGCAGTTCCACAGACAGACTTAGCAATCAGCCCCAGCATTTT
j_call: TRBJ1-5
v_call: TRBV28
d_call: NA
clone_size: NA

cdr3_aa: CSAVDSGGASEKLFF
cdr3_nt: TGCAGTGCTGTCGATTCAGGGGGCGCGAGTGAAAAACTGTTTTTT
j_call: TRBJ1-4
v_call: TRBV20-1
d_call: TRBD1
clone_size: many

cdr3_aa: CSATSSGGHSYEQYF
cdr3_nt: TGCAGTGCGACCTCTAGCGGGGGCCACTCCTACGAGCAGTACTTC
j_call: TRBJ2-7
v_call: TRBV20-1
d_call: TRBD2
clone_size: few

cdr3_aa: CSAPEVGGYEQYF
cdr3_nt: TGCAGTGCCCCGGAAGTAGGGGGCTACGAGCAGTACTTC
j_call: TRBJ2-7
v_call: TRBV20-1
d_call: NA
clone_size: few

cdr3_aa: CASTRKQADTEAFF
cdr3_nt: TGTGCCAGCACCCGGAAACAGGCTGACACTGAAGCTTTCTTT
j_call: TRBJ1-1
v_call: TRBV5-4
d_call: NA
clone_size: NA

cdr3_aa: CASSVVPGANTGELFF
cdr3_nt: TGTGCCAGCAGCGTAGTCCCAGGCGCGAACACCGGGGAGCTGTTTTTT
j_call: TRBJ2-2
v_call: TRBV9
d_call: NA
clone_size: few

cdr3_aa: CASGSTEAFF
cdr3_nt: TGTGCCAGCGGAAGCACTGAAGCTTTCTTT
j_call: TRBJ1-1
v_call: TRBV7-9
d_call: NA
clone_size: few

cdr3_aa: CASSHTGDFGNPIYF
cdr3_nt: TGTGCCAGCAGCCACACAGGGGATTTTGGAAACCCCATATATTTT
j_call: TRBJ1-3
v_call: TRBV12-3/TRBV12-4
d_call: TRBD1
clone_size: NA

cdr3_aa: CSVEGGAETQYF
cdr3_nt: TGCAGCGTTGAAGGCGGTGCAGAGACCCAGTACTTC
j_call: TRBJ2-5
v_call: TRBV29-1
d_call: NA
clone_size: NA

cdr3_aa: CASSPQGRVETQYF
cdr3_nt: TGTGCCAGCAGTCCCCAGGGGAGGGTTGAGACCCAGTACTTC
j_call: TRBJ2-5
v_call: TRBV27
d_call: NA
clone_size: many

cdr3_aa: CASSPRLAGGSETQYF
cdr3_nt: TGTGCCAGCAGCCCAAGACTAGCGGGGGGATCAGAGACCCAGTACTTC
j_call: TRBJ2-5
v_call: TRBV7-2
d_call: TRBD2
clone_size: NA

cdr3_aa: CSVEAQETQYF
cdr3_nt: TGCAGCGTTGAGGCTCAAGAGACCCAGTACTTC
j_call: TRBJ2-5
v_call: TRBV29-1
d_call: NA
clone_size: few

cdr3_aa: CASSLGDSGLYNSPLHF
cdr3_nt: TGTGCCAGCAGCTTAGGGGACTCCGGTCTTTATAATTCACCCCTCCACTTT
j_call: TRBJ1-6
v_call: TRBV7-2
d_call: NA
clone_size: NA

cdr3_aa: CASSETPMLATTDTQYF
cdr3_nt: TGTGCCAGCAGTGAAACGCCGATGTTAGCGACCACAGATACGCAGTATTTT
j_call: TRBJ2-3
v_call: TRBV6-1
d_call: NA
clone_size: once

cdr3_aa: CASSITSTGELFF
cdr3_nt: TGTGCCAGCAGCATCACTAGCACCGGGGAGCTGTTTTTT
j_call: TRBJ2-2
v_call: TRBV7-9
d_call: NA
clone_size: few

cdr3_aa: CASSPDRGRHYEQYF
cdr3_nt: TGTGCCAGCAGCCCGGACAGGGGGCGTCACTACGAGCAGTACTTC
j_call: TRBJ2-7
v_call: TRBV28
d_call: TRBD1
clone_size: few

cdr3_aa: CASSKETLRINNEQFF
cdr3_nt: TGTGCCAGCTCGAAAGAGACACTAAGAATCAACAATGAGCAGTTCTTC
j_call: TRBJ2-1
v_call: TRBV6-1
d_call: NA
clone_size: many

cdr3_aa: CASSLGQAGGYTF
cdr3_nt: TGTGCCAGCAGTTTGGGACAGGCCGGCGGCTACACCTTC
j_call: TRBJ1-2
v_call: TRBV28
d_call: TRBD1
clone_size: once

cdr3_aa: CSASASGDYNEQFF
cdr3_nt: TGCAGTGCTAGTGCTAGCGGGGACTACAATGAGCAGTTCTTC
j_call: TRBJ2-1
v_call: TRBV20-1
d_call: TRBD2
clone_size: many

cdr3_aa: CSARKAGNYGYTF
cdr3_nt: TGCAGTGCAAGAAAGGCGGGGAACTATGGCTACACCTTC
j_call: TRBJ1-2
v_call: TRBV20-1
d_call: NA
clone_size: NA

cdr3_aa: CASETSGNYEQYF
cdr3_nt: TGTGCCAGCGAGACTAGCGGGAACTACGAGCAGTACTTC
j_call: TRBJ2-7
v_call: TRBV2
d_call: TRBD2
clone_size: few

cdr3_aa: CSARGGGANFGSLFF
cdr3_nt: TGCAGTGCTAGGGGTGGGGGAGCGAATTTTGGATCACTGTTTTTT
j_call: TRBJ1-4
v_call: TRBV20-1
d_call: NA
clone_size: NA

cdr3_aa: CASSEFSKGRVSYNEQFF
cdr3_nt: TGCGCCAGCAGTGAGTTTTCCAAGGGGCGGGTCTCCTACAATGAGCAGTTCTTC
j_call: TRBJ2-1
v_call: TRBV10-1
d_call: NA
clone_size: few

cdr3_aa: CASSQSSYEQYF
cdr3_nt: TGTGCCAGCAGCCAAAGCTCCTACGAGCAGTACTTC
j_call: TRBJ2-7
v_call: TRBV3-1
d_call: NA
clone_size: many

cdr3_aa: CASSALWTEDYEQYF
cdr3_nt: TGTGCCAGCAGCGCGCTCTGGACAGAGGACTACGAGCAGTACTTC
j_call: TRBJ2-7
v_call: TRBV7-2
d_call: NA
clone_size: NA

cdr3_aa: CASSRWEGTEAFF
cdr3_nt: TGTGCCAGCAGCCGATGGGAAGGCACTGAAGCTTTCTTT
j_call: TRBJ1-1
v_call: TRBV14
d_call: NA
clone_size: few

cdr3_aa: CSATGRQETQYF
cdr3_nt: TGCAGCGCTACAGGGAGACAAGAGACCCAGTACTTC
j_call: TRBJ2-5
v_call: TRBV29-1
d_call: NA
clone_size: few

cdr3_aa: CASSKDRGLYGYTF
cdr3_nt: TGTGCCAGCAGCAAGGACAGGGGTCTCTATGGCTACACCTTC
j_call: TRBJ1-2
v_call: TRBV12-3/TRBV12-4
d_call: TRBD1
clone_size: many

cdr3_aa: CASSQRTRGSGELFF
cdr3_nt: TGTGCCAGCAGTCAAAGGACGCGGGGGTCCGGGGAGCTGTTTTTT
j_call: TRBJ2-2
v_call: TRBV27
d_call: TRBD2
clone_size: once

cdr3_aa: CSARDPGWNTEAFF
cdr3_nt: TGCAGTGCTAGAGACCCGGGATGGAACACTGAAGCTTTCTTT
j_call: TRBJ1-1
v_call: TRBV20-1
d_call: NA
clone_size: few

cdr3_aa: CASSSYSLTGPDTEAFF
cdr3_nt: TGTGCCAGCAGTTCCTATTCTTTGACAGGGCCAGACACTGAAGCTTTCTTT
j_call: TRBJ1-1
v_call: TRBV27
d_call: TRBD1
clone_size: NA